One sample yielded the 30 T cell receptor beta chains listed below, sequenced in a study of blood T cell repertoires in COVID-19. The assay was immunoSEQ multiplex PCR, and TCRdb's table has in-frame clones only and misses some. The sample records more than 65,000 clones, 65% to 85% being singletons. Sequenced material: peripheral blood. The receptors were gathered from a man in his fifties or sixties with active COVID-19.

The CDR3: CASRMHIGEGYTF. CDR3 nucleotides: TGTGCCAGCAGGATGCATATAGGAGAGGGCTACACCTTC. The chain links TRBV6-4 to TRBJ1-2; no reliable D call. The V gene lost 6 bases and the J gene lost 8 bases, with 16 bases spanning the gap. From germline, CDR1 is MRHNA and CDR2 SNTAGT. CDR3 length: 13 residues.

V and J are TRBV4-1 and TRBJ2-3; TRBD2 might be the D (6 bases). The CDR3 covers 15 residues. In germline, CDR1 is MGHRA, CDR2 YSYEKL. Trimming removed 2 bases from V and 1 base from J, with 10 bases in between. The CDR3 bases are TGCGCCAGCAGCCAACTGGGGACTGGCACAGATACGCAGTATTTT. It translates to CASSQLGTGTDTQYF.

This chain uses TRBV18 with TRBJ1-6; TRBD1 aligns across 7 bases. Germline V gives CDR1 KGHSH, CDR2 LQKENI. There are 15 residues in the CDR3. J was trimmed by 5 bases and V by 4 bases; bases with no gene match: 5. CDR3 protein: CASSLQQGNNSPLHF. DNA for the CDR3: TGTGCCAGCTCACTTCAACAGGGGAATAATTCACCCCTCCACTTT.

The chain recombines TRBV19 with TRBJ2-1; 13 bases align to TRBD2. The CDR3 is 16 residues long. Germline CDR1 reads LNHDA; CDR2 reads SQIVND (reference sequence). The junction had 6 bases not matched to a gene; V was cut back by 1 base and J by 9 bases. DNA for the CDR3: TGTGCCAGTAGTATAGGACTAGCGGGAGGACTGGGTGAGCAGTTCTTC. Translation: CASSIGLAGGLGEQFF.

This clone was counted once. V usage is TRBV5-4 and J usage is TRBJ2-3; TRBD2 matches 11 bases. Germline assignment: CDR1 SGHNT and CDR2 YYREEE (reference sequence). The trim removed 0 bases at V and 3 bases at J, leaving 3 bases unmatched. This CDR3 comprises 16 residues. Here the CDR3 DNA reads TGTGCCAGCAGCTTGGTAGCGGGAGGGGAAACAGATACGCAGTATTTT. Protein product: CASSLVAGGETDTQYF.

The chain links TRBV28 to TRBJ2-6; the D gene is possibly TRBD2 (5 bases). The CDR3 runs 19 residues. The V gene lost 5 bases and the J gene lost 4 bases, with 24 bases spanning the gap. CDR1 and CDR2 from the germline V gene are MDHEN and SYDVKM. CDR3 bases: TGTGCCAGCAGTCGCCGAAGGTGGCGGACTCCTTCCGGGGCCAACGTCCTGACTTTC. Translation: CASSRRRWRTPSGANVLTF.

The DNA of the CDR3 is TGCGCCAGCAGCTTGGAGGACAGGGAGACCCAGTACTTC. Translation: CASSLEDRETQYF. The rearrangement joins TRBV5-1 to TRBJ2-5, with TRBD1 matching over 7 bases. This CDR3 contains 13 residues. Germline CDR1 and CDR2: SGHRS and YFSETQ. After removal of 0 bases from V and 5 bases from J, the junction contained 1 base not matched to a gene.

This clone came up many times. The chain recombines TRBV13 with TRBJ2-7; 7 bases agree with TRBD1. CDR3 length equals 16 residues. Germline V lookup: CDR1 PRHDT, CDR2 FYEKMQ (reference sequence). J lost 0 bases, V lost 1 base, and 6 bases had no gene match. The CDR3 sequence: CASSLEEGGVSYEQYF. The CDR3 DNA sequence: TGTGCCAGCAGCTTAGAGGAAGGGGGCGTCTCCTACGAGCAGTACTTC.

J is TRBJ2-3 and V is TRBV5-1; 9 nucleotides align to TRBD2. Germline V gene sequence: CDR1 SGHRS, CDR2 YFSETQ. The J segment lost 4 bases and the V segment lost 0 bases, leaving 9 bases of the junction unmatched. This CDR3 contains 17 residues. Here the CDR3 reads CASSLDPSGEASDTQYF. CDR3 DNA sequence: TGCGCCAGCAGCTTGGACCCTAGCGGGGAGGCCTCAGATACGCAGTATTTT.

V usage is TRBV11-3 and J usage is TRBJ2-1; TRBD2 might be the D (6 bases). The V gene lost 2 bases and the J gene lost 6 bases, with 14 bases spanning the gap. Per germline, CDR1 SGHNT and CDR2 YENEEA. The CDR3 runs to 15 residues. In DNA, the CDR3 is TGTGCCAGCAGCTTAAGGGCGGGGTTCGGCAATGAGCAGTTCTTC. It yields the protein CASSLRAGFGNEQFF.

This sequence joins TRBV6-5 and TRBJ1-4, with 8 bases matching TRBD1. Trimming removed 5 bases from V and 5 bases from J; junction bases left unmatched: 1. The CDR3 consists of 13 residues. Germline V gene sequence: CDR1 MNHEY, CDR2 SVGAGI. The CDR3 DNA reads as TGTGCCAGCAGTAGACAGGGGAATGAAAAACTGTTTTTT. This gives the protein CASSRQGNEKLFF.

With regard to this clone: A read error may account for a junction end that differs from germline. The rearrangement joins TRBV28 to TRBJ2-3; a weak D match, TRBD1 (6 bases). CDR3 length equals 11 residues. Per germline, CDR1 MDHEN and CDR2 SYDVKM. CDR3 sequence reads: CASTSGHEAHF. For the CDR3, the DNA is TGTGCCAGCACGTCGGGACATGAGGCCCATTTT.

CDR3 in DNA: TGTGCCAGCAGTTTGCCGCCCAATCGGGGCTACACCTTC. The encoded protein is CASSLPPNRGYTF. The rearrangement uses TRBV12-3 or TRBV12-4 and TRBJ1-2; D not certain. With 3 bases removed from V and 8 bases from J, the gap between germline ends came to 13 bases. The length of the CDR3 is 13 residues.

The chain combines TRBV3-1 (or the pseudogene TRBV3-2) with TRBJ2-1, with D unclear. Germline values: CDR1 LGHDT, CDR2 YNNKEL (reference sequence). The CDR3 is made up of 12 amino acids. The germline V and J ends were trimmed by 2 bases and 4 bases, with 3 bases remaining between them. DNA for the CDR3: TGTGCCAGCAGCCAACTTTACAATGAGCAGTTCTTC. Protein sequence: CASSQLYNEQFF.

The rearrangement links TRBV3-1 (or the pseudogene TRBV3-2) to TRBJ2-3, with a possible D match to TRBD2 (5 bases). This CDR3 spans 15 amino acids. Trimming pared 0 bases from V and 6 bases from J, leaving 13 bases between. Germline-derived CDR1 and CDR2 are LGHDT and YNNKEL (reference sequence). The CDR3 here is CASSQDVASLDTQYF. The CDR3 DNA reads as TGTGCCAGCAGCCAAGATGTGGCTAGCCTTGATACGCAGTATTTT.

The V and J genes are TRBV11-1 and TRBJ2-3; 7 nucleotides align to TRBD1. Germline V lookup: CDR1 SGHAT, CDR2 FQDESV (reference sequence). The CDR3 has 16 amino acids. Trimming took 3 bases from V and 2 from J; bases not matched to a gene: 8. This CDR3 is CASSFGRGTHTDTQYF. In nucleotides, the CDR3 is TGTGCCAGCAGCTTCGGCAGGGGGACACACACAGATACGCAGTATTTT.

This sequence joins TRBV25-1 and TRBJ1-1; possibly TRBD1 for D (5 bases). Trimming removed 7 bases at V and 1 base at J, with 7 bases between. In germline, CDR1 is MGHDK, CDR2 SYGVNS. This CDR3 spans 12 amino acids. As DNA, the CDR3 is TGTGCCAGCACCAGGGAGAACACTGAAGCTTTCTTT. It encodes CASTRENTEAFF.

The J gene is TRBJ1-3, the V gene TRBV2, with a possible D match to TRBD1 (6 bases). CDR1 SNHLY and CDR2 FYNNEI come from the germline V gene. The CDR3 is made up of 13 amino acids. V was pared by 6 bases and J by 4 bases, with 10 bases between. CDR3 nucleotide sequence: TGTGCCAGCAGGGACAGCGGAGGAAACACCATATATTTT. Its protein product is CASRDSGGNTIYF.

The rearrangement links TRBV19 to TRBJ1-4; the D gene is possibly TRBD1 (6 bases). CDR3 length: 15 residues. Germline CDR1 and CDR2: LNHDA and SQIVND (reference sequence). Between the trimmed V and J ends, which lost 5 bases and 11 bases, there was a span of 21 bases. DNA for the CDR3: TGTGCCAGTAGTTCCTCAGGGGAACTAGGTGGGAAACTGTTTTTT. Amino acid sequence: CASSSSGELGGKLFF.

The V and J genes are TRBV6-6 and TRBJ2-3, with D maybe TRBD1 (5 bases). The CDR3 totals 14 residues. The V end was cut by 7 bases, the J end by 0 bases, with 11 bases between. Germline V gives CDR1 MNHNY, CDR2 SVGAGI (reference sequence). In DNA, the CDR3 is TGTGCCAGCATATCAGGGTCTAGCACAGATACGCAGTATTTT. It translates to CASISGSSTDTQYF.

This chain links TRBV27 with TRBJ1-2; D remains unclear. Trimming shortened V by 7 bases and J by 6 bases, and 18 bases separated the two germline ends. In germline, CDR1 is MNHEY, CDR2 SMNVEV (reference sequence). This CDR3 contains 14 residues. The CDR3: CASTPREGINGYTF. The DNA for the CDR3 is TGTGCCAGCACCCCAAGAGAGGGTATTAATGGCTACACCTTC.

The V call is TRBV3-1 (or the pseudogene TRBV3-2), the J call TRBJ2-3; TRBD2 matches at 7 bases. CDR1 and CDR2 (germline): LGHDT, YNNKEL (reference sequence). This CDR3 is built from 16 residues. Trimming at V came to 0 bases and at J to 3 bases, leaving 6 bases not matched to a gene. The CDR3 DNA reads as TGTGCCAGCAGCCAAGATCTACGTAGCGGGACAGATACGCAGTATTTT. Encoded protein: CASSQDLRSGTDTQYF.

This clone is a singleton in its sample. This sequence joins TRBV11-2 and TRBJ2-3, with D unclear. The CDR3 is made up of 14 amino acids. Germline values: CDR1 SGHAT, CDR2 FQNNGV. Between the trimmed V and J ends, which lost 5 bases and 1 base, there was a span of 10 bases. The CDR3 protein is CASSIPLGTDTQYF. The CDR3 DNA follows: TGTGCCAGCAGCATCCCCCTCGGCACAGATACGCAGTATTTT.

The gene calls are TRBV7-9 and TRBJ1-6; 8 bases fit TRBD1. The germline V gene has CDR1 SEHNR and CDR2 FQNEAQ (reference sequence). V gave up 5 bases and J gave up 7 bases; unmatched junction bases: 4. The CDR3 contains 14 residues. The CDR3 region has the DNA TGTGCCAGCAGCCCACGACAGGGGAATTCACCCCTCCACTTT. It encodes CASSPRQGNSPLHF.

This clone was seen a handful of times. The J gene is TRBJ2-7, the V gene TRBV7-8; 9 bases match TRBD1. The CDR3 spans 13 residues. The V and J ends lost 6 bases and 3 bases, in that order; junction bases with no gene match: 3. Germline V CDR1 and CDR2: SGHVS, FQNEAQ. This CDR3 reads CASSKTGGYEQYF. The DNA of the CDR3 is TGTGCCAGCAGTAAGACAGGGGGCTACGAGCAGTACTTC.

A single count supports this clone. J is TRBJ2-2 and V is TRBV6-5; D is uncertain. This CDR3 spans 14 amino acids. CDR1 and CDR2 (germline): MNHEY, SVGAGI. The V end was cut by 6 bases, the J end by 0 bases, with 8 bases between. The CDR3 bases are TGTGCCAGCAGGGCAGAAACGAACACCGGGGAGCTGTTTTTT. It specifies CASRAETNTGELFF.

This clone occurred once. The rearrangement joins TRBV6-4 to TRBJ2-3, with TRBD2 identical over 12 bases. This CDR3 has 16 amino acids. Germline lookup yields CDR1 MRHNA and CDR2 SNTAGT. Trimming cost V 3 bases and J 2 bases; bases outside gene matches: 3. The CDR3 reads CASSDTSGGSTDTQYF. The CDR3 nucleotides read TGTGCCAGCAGTGATACTAGCGGGGGGTCCACAGATACGCAGTATTTT.

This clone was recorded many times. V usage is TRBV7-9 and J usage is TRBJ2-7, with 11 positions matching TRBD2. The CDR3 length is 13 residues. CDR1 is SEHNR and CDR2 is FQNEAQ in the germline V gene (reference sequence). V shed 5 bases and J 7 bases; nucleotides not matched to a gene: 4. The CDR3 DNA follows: TGTGCCAGCAGCGACGGACTAGCGGGTGAGCAGTACTTC. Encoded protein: CASSDGLAGEQYF.

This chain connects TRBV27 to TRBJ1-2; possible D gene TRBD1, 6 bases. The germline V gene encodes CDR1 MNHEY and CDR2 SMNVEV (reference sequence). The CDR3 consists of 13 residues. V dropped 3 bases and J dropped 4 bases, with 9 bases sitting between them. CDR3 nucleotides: TGTGCCAGCAGTTTTGGACAGAGCTATGGCTACACCTTC. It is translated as CASSFGQSYGYTF.

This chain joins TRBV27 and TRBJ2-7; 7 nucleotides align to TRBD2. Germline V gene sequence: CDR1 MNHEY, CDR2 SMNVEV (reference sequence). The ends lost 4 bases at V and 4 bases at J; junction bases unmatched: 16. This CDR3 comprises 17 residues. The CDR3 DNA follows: TGTGCCAGCAGTTCCCTAGGTACGGCGGGGGACCTTTACGAGCAGTACTTC. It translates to CASSSLGTAGDLYEQYF.